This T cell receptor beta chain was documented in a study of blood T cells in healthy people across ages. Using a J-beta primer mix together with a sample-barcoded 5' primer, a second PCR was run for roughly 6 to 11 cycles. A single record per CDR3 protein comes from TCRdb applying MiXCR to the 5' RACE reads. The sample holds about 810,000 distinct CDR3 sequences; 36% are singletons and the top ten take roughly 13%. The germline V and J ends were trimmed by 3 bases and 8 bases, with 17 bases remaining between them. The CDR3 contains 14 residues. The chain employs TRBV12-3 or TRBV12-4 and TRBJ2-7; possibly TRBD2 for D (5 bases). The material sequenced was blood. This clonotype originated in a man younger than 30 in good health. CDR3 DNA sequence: TGTGCCAGCAGTTTCAGGAGGCGAAGGTATCAGCAGTACTTC. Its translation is CASSFRRRRYQQYF.